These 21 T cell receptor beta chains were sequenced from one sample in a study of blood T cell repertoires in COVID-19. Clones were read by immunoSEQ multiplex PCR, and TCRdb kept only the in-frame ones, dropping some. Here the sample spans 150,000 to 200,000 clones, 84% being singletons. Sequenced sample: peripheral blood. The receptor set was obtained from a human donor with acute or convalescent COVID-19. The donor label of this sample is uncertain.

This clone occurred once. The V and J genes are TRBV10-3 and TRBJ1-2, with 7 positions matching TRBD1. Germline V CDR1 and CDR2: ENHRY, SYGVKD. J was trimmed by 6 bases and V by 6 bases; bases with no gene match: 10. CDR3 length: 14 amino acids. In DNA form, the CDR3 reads TGTGCCATCAGGGGGGACAGAGTAGCCCATGGCTACACCTTC. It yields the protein CAIRGDRVAHGYTF.

CDR3 bases: TGCGCCAGCAGTGAGTCGTCGGGAAATCAGCCCCAGCATTTT. Its protein product is CASSESSGNQPQHF. The chain combines TRBV10-2 with TRBJ1-5; no definite D call. The CDR3 contains 14 residues. Germline CDR1 WSHSY, CDR2 SAAADI. Trimming removed 0 bases at V and 4 bases at J, with 7 bases between.

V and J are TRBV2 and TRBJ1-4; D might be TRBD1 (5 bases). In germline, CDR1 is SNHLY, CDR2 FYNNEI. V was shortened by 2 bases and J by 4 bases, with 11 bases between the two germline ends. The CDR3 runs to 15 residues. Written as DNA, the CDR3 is TGTGCCAGCAGTGAACTGGGGACTATTAATGAAAAACTGTTTTTT. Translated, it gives CASSELGTINEKLFF.

CDR3 sequence reads: CAWTLSPVEQYF. The CDR3 DNA is TGTGCCTGGACCCTTTCCCCTGTCGAGCAGTACTTC. The chain joins TRBV30 to TRBJ2-7; D is unresolved. Between the trimmed V and J ends, which lost 4 bases and 6 bases, there was a span of 13 bases. Per the germline V gene, CDR1 is GTSNPN and CDR2 is SVGIG (reference sequence). This CDR3 spans 12 amino acids.

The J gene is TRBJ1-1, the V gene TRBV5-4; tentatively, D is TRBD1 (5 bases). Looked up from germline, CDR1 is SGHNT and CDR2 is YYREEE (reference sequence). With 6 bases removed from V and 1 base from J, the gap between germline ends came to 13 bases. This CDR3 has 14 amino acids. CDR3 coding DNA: TGTGCCAGCACCCGGGGAGGGGAGAACACTGAAGCTTTCTTT. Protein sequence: CASTRGGENTEAFF.

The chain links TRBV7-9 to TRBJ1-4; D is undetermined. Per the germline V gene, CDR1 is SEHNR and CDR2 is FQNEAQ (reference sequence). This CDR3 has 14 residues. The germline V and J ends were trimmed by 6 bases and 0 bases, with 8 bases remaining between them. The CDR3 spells CASSPTPTNEKLFF. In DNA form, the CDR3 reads TGTGCCAGCAGTCCTACCCCAACTAATGAAAAACTGTTTTTT.

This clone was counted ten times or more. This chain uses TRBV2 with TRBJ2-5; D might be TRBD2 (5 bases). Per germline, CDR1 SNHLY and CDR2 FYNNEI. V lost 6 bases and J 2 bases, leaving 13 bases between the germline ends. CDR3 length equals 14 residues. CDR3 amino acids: CASRGSGWQETQYF. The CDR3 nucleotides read TGTGCCAGCAGGGGTTCGGGGTGGCAAGAGACCCAGTACTTC.

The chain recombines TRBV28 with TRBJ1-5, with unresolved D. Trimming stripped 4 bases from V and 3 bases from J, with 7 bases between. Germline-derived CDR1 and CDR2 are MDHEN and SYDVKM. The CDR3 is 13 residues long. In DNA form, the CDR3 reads TGTGCCAGCAGTTACAGATTCAATCAGCCCCAGCATTTT. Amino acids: CASSYRFNQPQHF.

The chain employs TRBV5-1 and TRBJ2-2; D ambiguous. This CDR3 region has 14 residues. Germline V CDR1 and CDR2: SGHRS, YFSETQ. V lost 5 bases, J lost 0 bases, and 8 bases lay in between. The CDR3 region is CASRDAANTGELFF. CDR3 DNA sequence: TGCGCCAGCAGAGACGCGGCGAACACCGGGGAGCTGTTTTTT. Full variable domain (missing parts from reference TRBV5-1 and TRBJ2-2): KAGVTQTPRYLIKTRGQQVTLSCSPISGHRSVSWYQQTPGQGLQFLFEYFSETQRNKGNFPGRFSGRQFSNSRSEMNVSTLELGDSALYLCASRDAANTGELFFGEGSRLTVL.

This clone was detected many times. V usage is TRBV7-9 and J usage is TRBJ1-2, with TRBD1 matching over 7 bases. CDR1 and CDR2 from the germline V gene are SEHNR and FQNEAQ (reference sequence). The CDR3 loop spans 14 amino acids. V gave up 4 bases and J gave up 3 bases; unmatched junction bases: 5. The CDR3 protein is CASSWSDRDYGYTF. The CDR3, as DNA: TGTGCCAGCAGCTGGTCTGACAGGGACTATGGCTACACCTTC.

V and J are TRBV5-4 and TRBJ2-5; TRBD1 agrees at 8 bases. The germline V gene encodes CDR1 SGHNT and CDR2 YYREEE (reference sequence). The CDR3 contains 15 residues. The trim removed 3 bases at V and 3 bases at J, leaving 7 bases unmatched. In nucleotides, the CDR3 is TGTGCCAGCAGCTACTCGACAGGGGTCAAAGAGACCCAGTACTTC. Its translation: CASSYSTGVKETQYF.

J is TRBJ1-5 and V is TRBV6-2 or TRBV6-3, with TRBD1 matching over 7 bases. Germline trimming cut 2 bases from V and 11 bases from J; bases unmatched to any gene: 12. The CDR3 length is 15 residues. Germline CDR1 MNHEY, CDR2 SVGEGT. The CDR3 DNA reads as TGTGCCAGCAGTTACGGGGGACAGCGTCCTGGGGCCCAGCATTTT. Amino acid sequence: CASSYGGQRPGAQHF.

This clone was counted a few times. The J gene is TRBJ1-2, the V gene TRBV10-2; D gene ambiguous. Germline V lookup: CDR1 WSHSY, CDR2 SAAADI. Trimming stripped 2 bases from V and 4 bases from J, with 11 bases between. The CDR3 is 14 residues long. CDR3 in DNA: TGCGCCAGCAGTGAGGGGCAGGTCGGCTATGGCTACACCTTC. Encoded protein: CASSEGQVGYGYTF.

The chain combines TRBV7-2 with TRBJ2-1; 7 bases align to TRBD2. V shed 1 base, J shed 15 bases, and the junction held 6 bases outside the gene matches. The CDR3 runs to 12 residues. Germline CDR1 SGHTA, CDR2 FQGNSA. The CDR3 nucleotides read TGTGCCAGCAGCTTAGGTGGTAGCGGGTGGTTCTTC. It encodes CASSLGGSGWFF.

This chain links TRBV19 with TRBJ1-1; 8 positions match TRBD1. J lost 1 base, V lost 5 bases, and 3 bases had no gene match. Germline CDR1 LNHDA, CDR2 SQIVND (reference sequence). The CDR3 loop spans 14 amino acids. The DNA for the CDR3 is TGTGCCAGTAGTTTCGGACAGGGGAACACTGAAGCTTTCTTT. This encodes CASSFGQGNTEAFF.

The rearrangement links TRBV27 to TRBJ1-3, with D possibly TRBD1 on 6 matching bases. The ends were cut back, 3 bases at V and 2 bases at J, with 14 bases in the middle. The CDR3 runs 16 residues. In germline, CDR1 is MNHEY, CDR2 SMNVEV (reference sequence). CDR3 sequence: CASSFSQGNPGNTIYF. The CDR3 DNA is TGTGCCAGCAGTTTCAGCCAGGGGAATCCTGGAAACACCATATATTTT.

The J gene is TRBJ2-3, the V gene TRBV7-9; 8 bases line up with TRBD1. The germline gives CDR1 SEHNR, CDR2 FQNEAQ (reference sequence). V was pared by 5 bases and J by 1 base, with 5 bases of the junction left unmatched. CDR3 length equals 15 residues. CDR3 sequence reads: CASSRGQEGTDTQYF. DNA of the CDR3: TGTGCCAGCAGCCGGGGACAGGAGGGCACAGATACGCAGTATTTT. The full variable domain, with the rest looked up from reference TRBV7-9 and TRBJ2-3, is DTGVSQNPRHKITKRGQNVTFRCDPISEHNRLYWYRQTLGQGPEFLTYFQNEAQLEKSRLLSDRFSAERPKGSFSTLEIQRTEQGDSAMYLCASSRGQEGTDTQYFGPGTRLTVL.

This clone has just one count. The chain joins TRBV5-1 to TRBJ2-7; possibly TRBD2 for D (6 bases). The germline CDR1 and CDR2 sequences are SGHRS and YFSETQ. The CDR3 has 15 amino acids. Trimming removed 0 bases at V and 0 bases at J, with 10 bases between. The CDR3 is CASSLVGRSSYEQYF. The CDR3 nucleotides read TGCGCCAGCAGCTTGGTAGGGAGGAGCTCCTACGAGCAGTACTTC.

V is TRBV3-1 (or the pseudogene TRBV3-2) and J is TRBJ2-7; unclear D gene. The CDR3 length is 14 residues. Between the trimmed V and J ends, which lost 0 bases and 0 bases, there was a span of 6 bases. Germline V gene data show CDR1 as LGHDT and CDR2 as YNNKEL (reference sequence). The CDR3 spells CASSQDPSSYEQYF. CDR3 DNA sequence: TGTGCCAGCAGCCAAGACCCTAGCTCCTACGAGCAGTACTTC.

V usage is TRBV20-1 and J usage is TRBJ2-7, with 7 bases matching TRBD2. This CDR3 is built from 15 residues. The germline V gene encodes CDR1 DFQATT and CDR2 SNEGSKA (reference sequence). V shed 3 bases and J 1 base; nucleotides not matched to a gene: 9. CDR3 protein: CSASRGRAVSYEQYF. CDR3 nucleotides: TGCAGTGCTAGTCGAGGGAGGGCCGTATCCTACGAGCAGTACTTC.

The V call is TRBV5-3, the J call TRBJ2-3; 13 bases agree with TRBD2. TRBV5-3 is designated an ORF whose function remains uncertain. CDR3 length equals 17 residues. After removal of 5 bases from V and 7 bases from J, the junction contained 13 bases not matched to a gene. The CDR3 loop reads CARRSGGTSGKEYTQYF. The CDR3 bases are TGTGCCAGAAGGTCGGGGGGGACTAGCGGGAAAGAATATACGCAGTATTTT.